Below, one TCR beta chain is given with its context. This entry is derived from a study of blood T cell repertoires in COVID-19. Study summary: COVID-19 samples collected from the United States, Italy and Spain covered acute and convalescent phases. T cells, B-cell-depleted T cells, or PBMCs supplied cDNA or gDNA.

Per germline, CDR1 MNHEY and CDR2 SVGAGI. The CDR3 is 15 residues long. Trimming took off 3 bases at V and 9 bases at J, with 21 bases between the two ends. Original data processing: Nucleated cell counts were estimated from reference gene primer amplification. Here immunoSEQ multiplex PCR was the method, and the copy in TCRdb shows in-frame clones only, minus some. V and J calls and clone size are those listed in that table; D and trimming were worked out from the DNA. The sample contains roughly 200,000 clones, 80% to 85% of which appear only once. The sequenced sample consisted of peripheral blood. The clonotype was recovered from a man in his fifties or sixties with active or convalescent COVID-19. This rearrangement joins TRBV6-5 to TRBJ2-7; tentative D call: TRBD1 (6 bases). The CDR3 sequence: CASSYRATGRGVQYF. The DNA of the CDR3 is TGTGCCAGCAGTTATCGAGCAACAGGGAGAGGGGTGCAGTACTTC.